The 32 T cell receptor beta chains given below trace back to one sample, sequenced in a study of blood T cells in healthy people across ages. Alongside a J-beta primer mix, a sample-barcoded 5' primer served in a second PCR lasting roughly 6 to 11 cycles. Each CDR3 protein is one row after TCRdb ran MiXCR on the 5' RACE reads. The sample lists fewer than 2,000,000 distinct CDR3 sequences, 30% to 35% occurring once. Sequencing was performed on blood. Receptors originate from a woman in her twenties or thirties in good health.

This rearrangement joins TRBV6-2 or TRBV6-3 to TRBJ2-3; 16 nucleotides line up with TRBD2. The CDR3 has 17 residues. Trimming cost V 3 bases and J 5 bases; bases outside gene matches: 5. CDR1 and CDR2 (germline): MNHEY, SVGEGT. The CDR3 DNA is TGTGCCAGCAGTTATAGGGGACTAGCGGGGGGGCAAGATACGCAGTATTTT. It encodes CASSYRGLAGGQDTQYF.

The chain recombines TRBV7-9 with TRBJ2-1, with D maybe TRBD2 (5 bases). The CDR3 is 15 residues long. The V and J ends lost 1 base and 4 bases respectively, with 11 bases between them. CDR1 is SEHNR, CDR2 FQNEAQ, per germline (reference sequence). CDR3 in amino acids: CASSLVLALYNEQFF. CDR3 DNA: TGTGCCAGCAGCTTAGTGCTAGCCCTATACAATGAGCAGTTCTTC.

This chain links TRBV20-1 with TRBJ2-1, with a tentative D call TRBD2 (6 bases). The germline V and J ends were trimmed by 2 bases and 6 bases, with 23 bases remaining between them. This CDR3 has 17 amino acids. Per the germline V gene, CDR1 is DFQATT and CDR2 is SNEGSKA (reference sequence). The CDR3 bases are TGCAGTGCTAGATCTCTGCAGGGAATAGCGGCGGGCAATGAGCAGTTCTTC. It is translated as CSARSLQGIAAGNEQFF.

The genes are TRBV3-1 and TRBJ2-7; D unclear. Trimming pared 0 bases from V and 2 bases from J, leaving 11 bases between. Germline V gene lookup returns CDR1 LGHDT and CDR2 YNNKEL (reference sequence). The CDR3 runs to 15 residues. DNA of the CDR3: TGTGCCAGCAGCCAAGAAAAGGGCCCAACCTACGAGCAGTACTTC. Its translation: CASSQEKGPTYEQYF.

This sequence joins TRBV18 and TRBJ2-1, with D possibly being TRBD1 (6 bases). The germline V gene encodes CDR1 KGHSH and CDR2 LQKENI. There are 15 residues in the CDR3. V was pared by 3 bases and J by 11 bases, with 20 bases between. The chain's CDR3 is CASSPFGADRDKQFF. CDR3 bases: TGTGCCAGCTCACCGTTTGGAGCGGACAGAGACAAGCAGTTCTTC.

The chain combines TRBV12-3 or TRBV12-4 with TRBJ1-4; D not certain. V was clipped by 6 bases and J by 12 bases, with 23 bases between them. The CDR3 contains 15 residues. Here the CDR3 reads CASSRGSGTEGELFF. CDR3 bases: TGTGCCAGCAGCCGTGGATCTGGCACGGAGGGTGAACTGTTTTTT.

The rearrangement joins TRBV7-2 to TRBJ1-1; 7 bases map to TRBD1. Losses at the gene ends were 4 bases for V and 4 bases for J; bases not matched to a gene: 9. This CDR3 region has 15 residues. Germline V gene lookup returns CDR1 SGHTA and CDR2 FQGNSA. CDR3 region: CASSSTGRRSTEAFF. The CDR3 DNA sequence: TGTGCCAGCAGCTCGACAGGGCGTCGGTCCACTGAAGCTTTCTTT.

The chain is built from TRBV6-2 or TRBV6-3 and TRBJ1-4; D not certain. Per the germline V gene, CDR1 is MNHEY and CDR2 is SVGEGT. The CDR3 is 14 residues long. V was cut by 2 bases and J by 6 bases, with 10 bases left in between. Here the CDR3 reads CASSYGFGDEKLFF. The CDR3 bases are TGTGCCAGCAGTTACGGGTTTGGTGATGAAAAACTGTTTTTT.

As for this clonotype: The junction and the germline gene differ at one end; a read error may be behind it. The rearrangement links TRBV20-1 to TRBJ2-5; 11 bases are shared with TRBD2. The germline V gene has CDR1 DFQATT and CDR2 SNEGSKA (reference sequence). There are 16 residues in the CDR3. The CDR3 nucleotides read TGCGGTGCTAGAGATCCGTCCCGACTAGCGGGGCAGACCCAGTACTTC. This codes for CGARDPSRLAGQTQYF.

Only a few counts were recorded for this clonotype. The V gene is TRBV7-8, the J gene TRBJ2-3; D is unresolved. Germline lookup yields CDR1 SGHVS and CDR2 FQNEAQ. V was clipped by 5 bases and J by 4 bases, with 10 bases between them. The CDR3 has 13 residues. The CDR3 spells CASSAAIADTQYF. Here the CDR3 DNA reads TGTGCCAGCAGCGCCGCTATAGCAGATACGCAGTATTTT.

As for this clonotype: A much larger clone sits a single nucleotide away, making a read error possible. This sequence joins TRBV12-3 or TRBV12-4 and TRBJ2-1, with a weak D call TRBD1 (5 bases). This CDR3 is 16 amino acids long. The CDR3 loop is CAGSPRGATSYNEQFF. The CDR3 DNA sequence: TGTGCCGGCAGTCCCCGTGGGGCGACCTCCTACAATGAGCAGTTCTTC.

Worth noting for this clonotype: A read error is possible here, since a much larger clone lies one base away. The V and J genes are TRBV7-9 and TRBJ2-3; D unresolved. The germline CDR1 and CDR2 sequences are SEHNR and FQNEAQ (reference sequence). CDR3 length: 14 amino acids. CDR3 residues: CARSFRQDTDTQYF. CDR3 in DNA: TGTGCCAGAAGCTTCCGGCAGGACACAGATACGCAGTATTTT.

The chain carries TRBV2 and TRBJ2-7, with a possible D match to TRBD1 (6 bases). Germline V gives CDR1 SNHLY, CDR2 FYNNEI. CDR3 size: 16 residues. V dropped 6 bases and J dropped 3 bases, with 21 bases sitting between them. CDR3 coding DNA: TGTGCCAGCAGGTTAAACAGGGCTTTCTTGTTCTACGAGCAGTACTTC. As protein: CASRLNRAFLFYEQYF. The variable domain in full, with the rest retrieved from reference TRBV2 and TRBJ2-7, is EPEVTQTPSHQVTQMGQEVILRCVPISNHLYFYWYRQILGQKVEFLVSFYNNEISEKSEIFDDQFSVERPDGSNFTLKIRSTKLEDSAMYFCASRLNRAFLFYEQYFGPGTRLTVT.

This rearrangement joins TRBV19 to TRBJ2-1, with 10 positions matching TRBD2. This CDR3 has 20 residues. The V gene end was trimmed by 5 bases and the J gene end by 0 bases; junction bases not matched to a gene: 16. From germline, CDR1 is LNHDA and CDR2 SQIVND (reference sequence). The CDR3 DNA reads TGTGCCAGTAGTTCCCGGGGTAGCGGGAGGCCATCCAACTCCTACAATGAGCAGTTCTTC. Translation: CASSSRGSGRPSNSYNEQFF.

V usage is TRBV27 and J usage is TRBJ2-5; TRBD2 is a possible D gene (5 bases). Trimming stripped 2 bases from V and 5 bases from J, with 15 bases between. The germline V gene has CDR1 MNHEY and CDR2 SMNVEV (reference sequence). This CDR3 spans 15 amino acids. The CDR3 reads CASSLSLAMDETQYF. CDR3 bases: TGTGCCAGCAGTTTAAGCCTAGCCATGGACGAGACCCAGTACTTC.

There are a few counts of this clonotype. The CDR3 DNA reads TGTGCCAGTAGCCCGGACAGGGGGAAACAACTGTTTTTT. Protein: CASSPDRGKQLFF. The gene calls are TRBV7-6 and TRBJ1-4; 10 nucleotides line up with TRBD1. CDR1 and CDR2 (germline): SGHVS, FNYEAQ. J gave up 12 bases and V 9 bases, and 10 bases lay outside the gene matches. The CDR3 loop spans 13 amino acids.

Only a few counts were recorded for this clonotype. The chain links TRBV30 to TRBJ1-1; D unresolved. Germline CDR1 is GTSNPN and CDR2 is SVGIG (reference sequence). CDR3 length equals 13 residues. Trimming took 1 base from V and 0 from J, leaving 6 bases between them. The CDR3 bases are TGTGCCTGGAGTGGTAGGTTGAACACTGAAGCTTTCTTT. This encodes CAWSGRLNTEAFF.

The rearrangement uses TRBV20-1 and TRBJ2-7, with D hard to call. The J call is in doubt because the DNA end fits TRBJ2-5 better. This CDR3 is 15 amino acids long. Germline-derived CDR1 and CDR2 are DFQATT and SNEGSKA (reference sequence). CDR3 sequence reads: CSARDPWSSKETQYF. The CDR3 DNA sequence: TGCAGTGCTAGAGATCCTTGGAGTTCAAAAGAGACCCAGTACTTC.

The genes are TRBV5-1 and TRBJ2-3; 15 bases are a match to TRBD2. The CDR3 length is 17 residues. Germline CDR1 and CDR2: SGHRS and YFSETQ. The trim removed 3 bases at V and 5 bases at J, leaving 7 bases unmatched. The CDR3 sequence is CASSSRTSGRAEDTQYF. DNA for the CDR3: TGCGCCAGCAGCTCCCGGACTAGCGGGAGGGCCGAAGATACGCAGTATTTT.

This sequence joins TRBV27 and TRBJ1-2; no reliable D call. Germline V CDR1 and CDR2: MNHEY, SMNVEV (reference sequence). V dropped 3 bases and J dropped 4 bases, with 15 bases sitting between them. The CDR3 spans 15 residues. The CDR3 here is CASSFTAGRGYGYTF. The CDR3 nucleotides are TGTGCCAGCAGTTTTACAGCAGGCCGTGGCTATGGCTACACCTTC.

As regards this clonotype: Since a much larger clone is just one base distant, this may be a read error. Here the CDR3 reads CAIGTISYGQYF. In DNA form, the CDR3 reads TGTGCCATCGGGACTATCTCCTACGGGCAGTACTTC. This chain uses TRBV27 with TRBJ2-7, with 7 bases matching TRBD2. Germline CDR1 MNHEY, CDR2 SMNVEV (reference sequence). This CDR3 spans 12 amino acids.

This chain links TRBV7-9 with TRBJ2-7; D gene unclear. The CDR3 has 15 residues. The V gene's germline CDR1 is SEHNR and CDR2 FQNEAQ (reference sequence). V was clipped by 1 base and J by 3 bases, with 13 bases between them. The CDR3 DNA reads TGTGCCAGCAGCTTAGAAGACACCCCGGGCTACGAGCAGTACTTC. It encodes CASSLEDTPGYEQYF.

Concerning this clonotype itself: It may be a read error: a sequence one base away is much more abundant. The rearrangement uses TRBV4-1 and TRBJ2-1; 8 bases agree with TRBD1. Trimming removed 1 base from V and 9 bases from J; junction bases left unmatched: 14. The CDR3 loop spans 17 amino acids. The germline CDR1 and CDR2 sequences are MGHRA and YSYEKL. CDR3 protein: CASSQVSTGVRLGEQFF. The CDR3 nucleotides read TGCGCCAGCAGCCAAGTATCGACAGGGGTAAGGTTGGGTGAGCAGTTCTTC.

A word on this clonotype: The junction and the germline gene differ at one end; a read error may be behind it. The chain has TRBV12-3 or TRBV12-4 and TRBJ2-1, with TRBD2 identical over 8 bases. This CDR3 contains 14 residues. The CDR3 region is CASRFSGAYNEQVF. CDR3 nucleotide sequence: TGTGCCAGCAGGTTTAGCGGGGCCTACAATGAGCAGGTCTTC.

This clonotype showed up just a few times. This chain links TRBV5-1 with TRBJ2-1; 10 nucleotides match TRBD2. CDR3 length equals 19 residues. The junction had 15 bases not matched to a gene; V was cut back by 1 base and J by 5 bases. Germline values: CDR1 SGHRS, CDR2 YFSETQ. CDR3 in DNA: TGCGCCAGCAGCTTGACAATCCGGGACAGACTAGCGGGTAACAATGAGCAGTTCTTC. Its protein product is CASSLTIRDRLAGNNEQFF.

The rearrangement uses TRBV6-1 and TRBJ2-1; 7 bases are shared with TRBD1. With V trimmed by 6 bases and J by 1 base, 6 bases remained unmatched. CDR1 and CDR2 (germline): MNHNS, SASEGT. The CDR3 sequence is 15 residues long. CDR3 DNA: TGTGCCAGCAGGAAACAGGGGAGTTCCTACAATGAGCAGTTCTTC. Translated: CASRKQGSSYNEQFF.

A note on this clonotype: The germline gene is not matched at one end of the junction; a read error may be the cause. The chain employs TRBV4-1 and TRBJ2-3, with D tentatively TRBD1 or TRBD2 (5 bases each). Germline V lookup: CDR1 MGHRA, CDR2 YSYEKL. The CDR3 is made up of 15 amino acids. The CDR3 DNA follows: TGCGCCAGCAGGGTCGGGGCGGCTAGCACAGGTACGCAGTATTTT. Translation: CASRVGAASTGTQYF.

This clonotype was seen more than once but under ten times. The chain combines TRBV7-3 with TRBJ1-1, with TRBD1 matching 8 bases. The V and J ends lost 3 bases and 1 base, in that order; junction bases with no gene match: 4. Germline CDR1 is SGHTA and CDR2 is FQGTGA. The CDR3 is 15 residues long. CDR3 loop: CASSFPGGANTEAFF. In nucleotides, the CDR3 is TGTGCCAGCAGCTTCCCAGGGGGCGCGAACACTGAAGCTTTCTTT.

As concerns this clonotype: Since the CDR3 does not end with the conserved phenylalanine or tryptophan, this likely comes from a read error. V and J are TRBV5-1 and TRBJ2-5; D gene ambiguous. The CDR3 spans 14 residues. V gave up 4 bases and J gave up 2 bases, with 12 bases separating them. CDR1 is SGHRS and CDR2 is YFSETQ in the germline V gene. CDR3 nucleotide sequence: TGCGCCAGCAGCCCATTGACGGTACAAGAGACCCAGTACTGC. Its protein product is CASSPLTVQETQYC.

The chain uses TRBV6-1 and TRBJ2-3, with D unclear. Germline V gives CDR1 MNHNS, CDR2 SASEGT. This CDR3 is 13 amino acids long. Trimming removed 0 bases from V and 5 bases from J, with 6 bases in between. For the CDR3, the DNA is TGTGCCAGCAGTGAAGCCTCGGAAGATACGCAGTATTTT. Its protein product is CASSEASEDTQYF.

This clonotype was seen only a few times. J is TRBJ2-3 and V is TRBV10-3, with D maybe TRBD2 (7 bases). This CDR3 spans 15 amino acids. V dropped 7 bases and J dropped 2 bases, with 16 bases sitting between them. CDR1 is ENHRY and CDR2 is SYGVKD in the germline V gene. CDR3: CAITLGGLSTDTQYF. The CDR3 DNA reads as TGTGCCATCACCCTCGGGGGGCTCTCCACAGATACGCAGTATTTT.

In its sample, this clonotype was seen a few times. The chain joins TRBV12-3 or TRBV12-4 to TRBJ2-6, with a tentative D call TRBD1 (6 bases). Trimming pared 5 bases from V and 2 bases from J, leaving 13 bases between. The CDR3 length is 16 residues. The CDR3 nucleotides are TGTGCCAGCAGTCCGGGGACACCCGCTGGGGCCAACGTCCTGACTTTC. Protein product: CASSPGTPAGANVLTF.